The clone carrying this T cell receptor (beta chain) came up a few times. Its antigen is still unknown. This sample stems from a study of beta chain features in type 1 diabetes. Study-level information: Across every sample, approximately 110,000,000 sorted cells were examined in total. General study findings and limits: Within the patient group, naive, central memory and Treg TCRB repertoires appeared more similar to each other than within healthy donors.

This CDR3 comprises 15 residues. The germline CDR1 and CDR2 sequences are SGDLS and YYNGEE. With 5 bases clipped from V and 4 bases from J, the junction kept 8 bases outside the gene matches. TCRB transcripts that were expressed got sequenced, as all of the isolated RNA had been reverse transcribed. Sequencing was performed with immunoSEQ multiplex PCR; in TCRdb, only in-frame clones are kept and a portion is missing. In the table there are around 250,000 clones, 14% of which are singletons. The sequencing input was naive CD4+ T cells from blood. This TCR came from a woman between 40 and 55 years old in good health. The chain links TRBV9 to TRBJ2-3; 9 nucleotides align to TRBD2. The CDR3 spells CASREGLAPSDTQYF. The CDR3 nucleotides read TGTGCCAGCAGGGAGGGACTAGCCCCGTCAGATACGCAGTATTTT.